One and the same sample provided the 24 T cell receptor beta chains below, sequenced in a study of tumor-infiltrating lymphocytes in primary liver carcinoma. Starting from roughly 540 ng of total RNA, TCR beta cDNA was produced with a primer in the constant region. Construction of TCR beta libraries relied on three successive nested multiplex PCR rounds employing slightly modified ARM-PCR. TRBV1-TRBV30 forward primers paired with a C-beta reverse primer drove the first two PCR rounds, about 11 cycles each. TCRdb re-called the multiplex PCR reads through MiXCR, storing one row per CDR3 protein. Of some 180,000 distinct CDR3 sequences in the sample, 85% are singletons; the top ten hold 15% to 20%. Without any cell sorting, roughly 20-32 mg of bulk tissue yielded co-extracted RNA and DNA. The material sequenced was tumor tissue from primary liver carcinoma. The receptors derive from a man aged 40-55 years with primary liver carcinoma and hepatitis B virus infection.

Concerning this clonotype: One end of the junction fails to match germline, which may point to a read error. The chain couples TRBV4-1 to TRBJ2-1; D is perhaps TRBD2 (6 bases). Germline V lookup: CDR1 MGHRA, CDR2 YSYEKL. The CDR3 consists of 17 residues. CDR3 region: CASSPGGVAAGRSEHFF. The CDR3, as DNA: TGCGCCAGCAGTCCCGGAGGTGTAGCGGCAGGGCGTAGTGAGCATTTCTTC.

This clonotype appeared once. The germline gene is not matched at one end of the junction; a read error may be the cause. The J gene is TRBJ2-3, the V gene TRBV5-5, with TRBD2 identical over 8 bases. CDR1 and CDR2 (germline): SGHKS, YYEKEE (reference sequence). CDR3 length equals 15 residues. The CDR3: CASSLIRGGIDTQYF. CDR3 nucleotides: TGTGCCAGTAGCTTGATACGGGGGGGGATAGATACGCAGTATTTT. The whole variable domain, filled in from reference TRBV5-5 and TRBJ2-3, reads DAGVTQSPTHLIKTRGQQVTLRCSPISGHKSVSWYQQVLGQGPQFIFQYYEKEERGRGNFPDRFSARQFPNYSSELNVNALLLGDSALYLCASSLIRGGIDTQYFGPGTRLTVL.

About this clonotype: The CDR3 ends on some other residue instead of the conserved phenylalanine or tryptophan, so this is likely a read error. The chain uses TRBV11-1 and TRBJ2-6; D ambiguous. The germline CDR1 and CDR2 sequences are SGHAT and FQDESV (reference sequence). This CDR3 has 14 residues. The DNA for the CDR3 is TGTGCCAGCATCTGGAACTCTGAGGCCAACGTCCTGACTTAC. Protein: CASIWNSEANVLTY.

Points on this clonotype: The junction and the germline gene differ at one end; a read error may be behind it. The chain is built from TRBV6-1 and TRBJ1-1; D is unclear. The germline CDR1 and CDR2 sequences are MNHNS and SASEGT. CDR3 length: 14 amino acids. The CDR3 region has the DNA TGTGCCAGCAATGAAGACTCGAGCGGCACTGAAGCTTTCTTT. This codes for CASNEDSSGTEAFF.

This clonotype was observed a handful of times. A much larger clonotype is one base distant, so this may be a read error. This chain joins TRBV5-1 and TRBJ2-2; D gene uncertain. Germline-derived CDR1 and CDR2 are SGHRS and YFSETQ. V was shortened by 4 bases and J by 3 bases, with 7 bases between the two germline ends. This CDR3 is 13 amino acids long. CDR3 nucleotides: TGCGCCAGCAGCATAGGTTACACCGGGGAGCTGTTTTTT. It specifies CASSIGYTGELFF.

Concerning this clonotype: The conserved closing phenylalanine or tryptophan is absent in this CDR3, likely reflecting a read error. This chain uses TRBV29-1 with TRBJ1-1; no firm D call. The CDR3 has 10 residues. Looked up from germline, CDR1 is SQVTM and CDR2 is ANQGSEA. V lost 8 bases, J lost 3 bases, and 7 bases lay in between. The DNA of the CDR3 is TGCAGCATACTTTACACTGAAGCTTTCTCT. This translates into CSILYTEAFS.

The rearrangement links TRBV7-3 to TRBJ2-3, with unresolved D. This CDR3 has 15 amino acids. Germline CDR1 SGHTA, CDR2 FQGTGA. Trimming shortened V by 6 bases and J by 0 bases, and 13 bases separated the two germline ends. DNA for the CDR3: TGTGCCAGCAGTTTCTACCCTGGGAGCACAGATACGCAGTATTTT. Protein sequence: CASSFYPGSTDTQYF.

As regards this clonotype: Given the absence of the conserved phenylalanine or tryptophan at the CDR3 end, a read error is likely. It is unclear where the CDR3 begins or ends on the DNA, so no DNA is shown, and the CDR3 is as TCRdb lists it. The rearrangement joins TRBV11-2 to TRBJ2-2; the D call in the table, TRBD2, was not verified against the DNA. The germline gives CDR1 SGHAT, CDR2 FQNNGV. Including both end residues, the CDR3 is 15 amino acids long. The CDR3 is CASSHLRGRTGELFL.

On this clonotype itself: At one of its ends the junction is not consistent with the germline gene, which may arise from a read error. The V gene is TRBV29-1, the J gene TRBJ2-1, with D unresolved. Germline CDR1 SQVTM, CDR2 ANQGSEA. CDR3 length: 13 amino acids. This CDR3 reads CNVDNGPPNEQFF. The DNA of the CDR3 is TGCAACGTTGATAATGGACCGCCCAATGAGCAGTTCTTC.

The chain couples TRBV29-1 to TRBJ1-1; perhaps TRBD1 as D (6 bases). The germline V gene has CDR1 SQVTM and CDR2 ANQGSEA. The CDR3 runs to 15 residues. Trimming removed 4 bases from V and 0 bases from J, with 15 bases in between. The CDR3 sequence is CSVVGGWDMNTEAFF. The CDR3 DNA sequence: TGCAGCGTTGTAGGGGGGTGGGATATGAACACTGAAGCTTTCTTT.

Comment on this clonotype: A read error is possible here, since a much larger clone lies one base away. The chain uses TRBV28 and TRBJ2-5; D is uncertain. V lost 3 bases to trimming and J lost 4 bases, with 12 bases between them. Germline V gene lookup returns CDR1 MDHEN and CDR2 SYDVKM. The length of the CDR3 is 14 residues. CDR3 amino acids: CASSFRQVLETQYF. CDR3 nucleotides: TGTGCCAGCAGTTTTCGTCAGGTCCTAGAGACCCAGTACTTC.

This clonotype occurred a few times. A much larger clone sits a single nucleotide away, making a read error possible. DNA of the CDR3: TGTGCCAGAAGGGGTTATGGGGGCGATTATGGCTACACCTTC. As protein: CARRGYGGDYGYTF. This chain links TRBV28 with TRBJ1-2, with D possibly TRBD1 on 6 matching bases. Germline V gives CDR1 MDHEN, CDR2 SYDVKM. The length of the CDR3 is 14 residues. Deletions cut 9 bases from V and 5 bases from J, with 19 bases between.

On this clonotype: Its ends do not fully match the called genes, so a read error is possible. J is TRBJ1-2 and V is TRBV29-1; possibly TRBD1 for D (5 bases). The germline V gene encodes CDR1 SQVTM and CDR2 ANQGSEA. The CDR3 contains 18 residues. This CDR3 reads CSVGTPTGTQVANDGYTF. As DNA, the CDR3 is TGCAGCGTTGGGACACCAACAGGAACTCAAGTGGCTAACGATGGCTACACATTC.

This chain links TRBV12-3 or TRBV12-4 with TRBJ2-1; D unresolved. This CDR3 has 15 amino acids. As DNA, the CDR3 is TGTGCTAGCCAACCGAACAGACATGCTTACAATGAGCAGTTCTTC. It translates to CASQPNRHAYNEQFF.

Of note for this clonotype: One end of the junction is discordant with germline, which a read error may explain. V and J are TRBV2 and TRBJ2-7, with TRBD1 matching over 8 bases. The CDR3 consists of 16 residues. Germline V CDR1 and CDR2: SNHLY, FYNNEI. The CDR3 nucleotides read TGTGTCAGCAGTGAAAGGGCAGGGGGCAACGACTACGAGCAGTACTTC. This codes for CVSSERAGGNDYEQYF.

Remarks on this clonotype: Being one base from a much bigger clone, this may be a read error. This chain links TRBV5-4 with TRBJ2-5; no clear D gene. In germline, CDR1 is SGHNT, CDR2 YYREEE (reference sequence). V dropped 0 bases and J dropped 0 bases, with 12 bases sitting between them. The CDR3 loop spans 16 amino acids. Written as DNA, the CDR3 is TGTGCCAGCAGCTTGGCCCATCAACTGTACCAAGAGACCCAGTACTTC. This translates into CASSLAHQLYQETQYF.

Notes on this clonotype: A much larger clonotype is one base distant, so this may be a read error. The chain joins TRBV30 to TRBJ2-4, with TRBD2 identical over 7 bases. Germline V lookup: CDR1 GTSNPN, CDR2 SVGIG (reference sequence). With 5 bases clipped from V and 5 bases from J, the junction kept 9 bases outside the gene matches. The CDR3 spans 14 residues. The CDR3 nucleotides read TGTGCCTGGGAGGGAGGGGAGGCCGAAAACATTCAGTACTTC. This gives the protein CAWEGGEAENIQYF.

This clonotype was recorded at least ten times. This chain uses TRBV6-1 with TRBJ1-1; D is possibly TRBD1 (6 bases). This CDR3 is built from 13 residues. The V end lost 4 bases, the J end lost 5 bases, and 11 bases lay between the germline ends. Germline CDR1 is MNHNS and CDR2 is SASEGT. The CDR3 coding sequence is TGTGCCAGCAGTGCACAGGGTAGGACTGAAGCTTTCTTT. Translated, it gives CASSAQGRTEAFF.

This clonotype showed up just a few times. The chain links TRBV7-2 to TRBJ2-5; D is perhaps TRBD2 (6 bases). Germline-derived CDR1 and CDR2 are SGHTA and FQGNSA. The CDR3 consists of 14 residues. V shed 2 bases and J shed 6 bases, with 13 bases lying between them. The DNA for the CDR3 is TGTGCCAGCAGCTTATTTGGGGAGGTGAAGACCCAGTACTTC. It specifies CASSLFGEVKTQYF.

The CDR3 protein is CVSSYSRGAGNTIYF. Written as DNA, the CDR3 is TGTGTAAGCAGTTACTCCAGGGGTGCCGGAAACACCATATATTTT. V gene TRBV6-5 combines with J gene TRBJ1-3; perhaps TRBD1 as D (6 bases). In germline, CDR1 is MNHEY, CDR2 SVGAGI. This CDR3 region has 15 residues.

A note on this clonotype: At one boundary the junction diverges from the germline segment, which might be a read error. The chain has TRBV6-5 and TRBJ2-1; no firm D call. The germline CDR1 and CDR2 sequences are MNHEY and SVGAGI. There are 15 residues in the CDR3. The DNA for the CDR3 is TGTGCTAGCAGGCGAGCATGTCCTTCCTACAATGAGCAGTTCTTC. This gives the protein CASRRACPSYNEQFF.

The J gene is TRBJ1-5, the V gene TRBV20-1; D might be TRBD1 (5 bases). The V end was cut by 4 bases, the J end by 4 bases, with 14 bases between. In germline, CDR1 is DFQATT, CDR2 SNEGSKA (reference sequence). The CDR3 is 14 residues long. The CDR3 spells CSATTGTQNQPQHF. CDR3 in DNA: TGCAGTGCTACGACCGGGACGCAGAATCAGCCCCAGCATTTT.

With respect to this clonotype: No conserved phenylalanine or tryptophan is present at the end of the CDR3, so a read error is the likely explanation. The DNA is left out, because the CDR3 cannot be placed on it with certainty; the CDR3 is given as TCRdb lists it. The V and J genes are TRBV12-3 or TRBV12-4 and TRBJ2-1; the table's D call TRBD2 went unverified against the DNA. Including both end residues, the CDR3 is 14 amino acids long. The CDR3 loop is CASMTSGRYNEHFL.

The CDR3 region is CSVETGHSIYEQYF. For the CDR3, the DNA is TGCAGCGTTGAGACGGGACACTCAATCTACGAGCAGTACTTC. V usage is TRBV29-1 and J usage is TRBJ2-7; the D gene is possibly TRBD1 (6 bases). V was shortened by 3 bases and J by 3 bases, with 15 bases between the two germline ends. Per the germline V gene, CDR1 is SQVTM and CDR2 is ANQGSEA. The CDR3 is 14 amino acids.